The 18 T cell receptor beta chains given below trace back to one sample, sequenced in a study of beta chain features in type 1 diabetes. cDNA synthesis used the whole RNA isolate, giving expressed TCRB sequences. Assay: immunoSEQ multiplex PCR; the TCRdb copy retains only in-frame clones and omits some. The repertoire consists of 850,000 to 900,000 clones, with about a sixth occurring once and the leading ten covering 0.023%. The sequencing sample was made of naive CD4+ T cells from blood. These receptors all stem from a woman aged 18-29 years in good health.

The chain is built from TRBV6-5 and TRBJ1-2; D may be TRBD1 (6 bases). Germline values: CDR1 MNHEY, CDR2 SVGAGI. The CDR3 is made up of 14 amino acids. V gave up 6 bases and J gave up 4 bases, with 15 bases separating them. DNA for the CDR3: TGTGCCAGCAGCCCGAGACAGGACGGCTATGGCTACACCTTC. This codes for CASSPRQDGYGYTF.

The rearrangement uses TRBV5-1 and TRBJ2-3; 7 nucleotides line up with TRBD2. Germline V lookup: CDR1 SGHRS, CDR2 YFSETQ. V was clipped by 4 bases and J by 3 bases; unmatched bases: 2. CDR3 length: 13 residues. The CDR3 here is CASSTSETDTQYF. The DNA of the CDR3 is TGCGCCAGCAGCACTAGCGAAACAGATACGCAGTATTTT. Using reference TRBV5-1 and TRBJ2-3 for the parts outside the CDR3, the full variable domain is KAGVTQTPRYLIKTRGQQVTLSCSPISGHRSVSWYQQTPGQGLQFLFEYFSETQRNKGNFPGRFSGRQFSNSRSEMNVSTLELGDSALYLCASSTSETDTQYFGPGTRLTVL.

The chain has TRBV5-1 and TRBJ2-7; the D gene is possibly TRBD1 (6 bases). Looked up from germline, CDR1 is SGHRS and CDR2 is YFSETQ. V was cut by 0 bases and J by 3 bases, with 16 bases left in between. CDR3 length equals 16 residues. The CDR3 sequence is CASSLDPQGTYYEQYF. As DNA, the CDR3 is TGCGCCAGCAGCTTGGACCCCCAGGGGACATACTACGAGCAGTACTTC.

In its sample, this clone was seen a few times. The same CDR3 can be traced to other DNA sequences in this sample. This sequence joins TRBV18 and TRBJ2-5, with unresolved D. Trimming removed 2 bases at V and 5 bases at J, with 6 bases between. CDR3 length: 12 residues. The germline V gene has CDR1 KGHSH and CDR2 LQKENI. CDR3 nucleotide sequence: TGTGCCAGCTCACCAATGGAGGAGACCCAGTACTTC. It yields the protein CASSPMEETQYF.

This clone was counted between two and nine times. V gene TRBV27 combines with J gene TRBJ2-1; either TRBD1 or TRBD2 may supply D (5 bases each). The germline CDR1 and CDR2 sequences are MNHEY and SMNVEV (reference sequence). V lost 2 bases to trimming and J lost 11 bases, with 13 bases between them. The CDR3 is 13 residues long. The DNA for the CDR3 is TGTGCCAGCAGTTTAGAGCCCTGGGGGAAGCAGTTCTTC. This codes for CASSLEPWGKQFF.

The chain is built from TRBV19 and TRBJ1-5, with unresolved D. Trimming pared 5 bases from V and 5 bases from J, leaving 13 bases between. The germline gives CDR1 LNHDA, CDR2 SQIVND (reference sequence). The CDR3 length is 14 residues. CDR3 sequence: CASSYGSSYQPQHF. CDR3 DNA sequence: TGTGCCAGTAGTTATGGCAGCTCCTATCAGCCCCAGCATTTT. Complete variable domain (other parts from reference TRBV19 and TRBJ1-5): DGGITQSPKYLFRKEGQNVTLSCEQNLNHDAMYWYRQDPGQGLRLIYYSQIVNDFQKGDIAEGYSVSREKKESFPLTVTSAQKNPTAFYLCASSYGSSYQPQHFGDGTRLSIL.

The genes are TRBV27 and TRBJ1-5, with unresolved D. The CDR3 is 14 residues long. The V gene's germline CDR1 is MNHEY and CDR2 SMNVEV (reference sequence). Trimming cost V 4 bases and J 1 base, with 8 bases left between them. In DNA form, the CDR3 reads TGTGCCAGCAGTTGGGATGCGAGCAATCAGCCCCAGCATTTT. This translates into CASSWDASNQPQHF.

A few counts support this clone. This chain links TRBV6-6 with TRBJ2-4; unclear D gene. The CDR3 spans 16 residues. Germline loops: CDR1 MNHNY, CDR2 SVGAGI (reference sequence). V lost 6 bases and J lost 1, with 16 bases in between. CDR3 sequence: CASRPSGFPAKNIQYF. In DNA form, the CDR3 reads TGTGCCAGCAGACCCTCTGGATTCCCGGCCAAAAACATTCAGTACTTC.

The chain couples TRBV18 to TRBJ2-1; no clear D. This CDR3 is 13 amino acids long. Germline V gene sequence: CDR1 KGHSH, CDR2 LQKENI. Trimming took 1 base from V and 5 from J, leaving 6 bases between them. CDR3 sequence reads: CASSPQTNNEQFF. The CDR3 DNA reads TGTGCCAGCTCACCACAGACCAACAATGAGCAGTTCTTC.

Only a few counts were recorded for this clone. CDR3 DNA: TGTGCCACCAGCTCCGCCCAGGGTTTAGCCGGGGAGCTGTTTTTT. This translates into CATSSAQGLAGELFF. This chain links TRBV15 with TRBJ2-2; D may be TRBD1 (5 bases). Trimming removed 5 bases from V and 6 bases from J, with 16 bases in between. The CDR3 spans 15 residues. Germline assignment: CDR1 LNHNV and CDR2 YYDKDF (reference sequence).

Here the CDR3 DNA reads TGTGCCATCAGTGAGTCAGGAACAGGGAGCTCTGGGGCCAACGTCCTGACTTTC. Encoded protein: CAISESGTGSSGANVLTF. V is TRBV10-3 and J is TRBJ2-6; tentatively, D is TRBD1 (6 bases). Germline values: CDR1 ENHRY, CDR2 SYGVKD. This CDR3 comprises 18 residues. V lost 0 bases to trimming and J lost 0 bases, with 12 bases between them.

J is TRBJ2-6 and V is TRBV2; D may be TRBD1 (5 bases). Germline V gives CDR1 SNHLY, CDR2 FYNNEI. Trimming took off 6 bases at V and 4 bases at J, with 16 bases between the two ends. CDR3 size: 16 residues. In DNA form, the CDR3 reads TGTGCCAGCAGCTCACACGCAGGGAAAGGGGCCAACGTCCTGACTTTC. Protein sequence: CASSSHAGKGANVLTF.

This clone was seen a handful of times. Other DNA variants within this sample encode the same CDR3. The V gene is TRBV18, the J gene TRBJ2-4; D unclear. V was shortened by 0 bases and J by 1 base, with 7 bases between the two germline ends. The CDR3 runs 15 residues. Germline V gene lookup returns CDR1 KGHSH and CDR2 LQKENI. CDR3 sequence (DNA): TGTGCCAGCTCACCACCCAGTCTGGCCAAAAACATTCAGTACTTC. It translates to CASSPPSLAKNIQYF.

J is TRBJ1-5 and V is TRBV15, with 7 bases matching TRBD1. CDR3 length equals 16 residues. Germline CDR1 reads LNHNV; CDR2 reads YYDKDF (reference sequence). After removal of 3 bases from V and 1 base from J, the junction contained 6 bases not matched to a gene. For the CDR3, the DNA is TGTGCCACCAGCAGGTGGGGCAGGGGGAGCAATCAGCCCCAGCATTTT. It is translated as CATSRWGRGSNQPQHF.

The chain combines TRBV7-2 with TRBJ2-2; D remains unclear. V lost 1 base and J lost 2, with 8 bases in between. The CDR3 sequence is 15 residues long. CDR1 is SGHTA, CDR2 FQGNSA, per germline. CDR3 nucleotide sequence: TGTGCCAGCAGCTTAGTACACTTTAACACCGGGGAGCTGTTTTTT. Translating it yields CASSLVHFNTGELFF.

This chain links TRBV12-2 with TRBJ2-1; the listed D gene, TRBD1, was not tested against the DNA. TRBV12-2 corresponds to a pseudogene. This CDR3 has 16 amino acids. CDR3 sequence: CASRSPPVRQQNEQFF. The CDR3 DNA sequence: TGTGCAAGTCGCTCGCCCCCCGTCCGCCAACAGAATGAGCAGTTCTTC.

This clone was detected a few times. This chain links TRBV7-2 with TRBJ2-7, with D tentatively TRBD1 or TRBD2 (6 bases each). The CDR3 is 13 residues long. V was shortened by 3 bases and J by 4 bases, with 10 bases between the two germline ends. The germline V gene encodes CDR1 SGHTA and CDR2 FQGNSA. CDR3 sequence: CASSLGGQYEQYF. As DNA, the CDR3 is TGTGCCAGCAGCTTGGGGGGACAATACGAGCAGTACTTC.

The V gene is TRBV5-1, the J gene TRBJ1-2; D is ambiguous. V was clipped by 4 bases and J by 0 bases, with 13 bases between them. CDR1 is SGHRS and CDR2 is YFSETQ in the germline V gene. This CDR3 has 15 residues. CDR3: CASSIDLRPNYGYTF. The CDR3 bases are TGCGCCAGCAGCATTGACCTACGACCTAACTATGGCTACACCTTC.